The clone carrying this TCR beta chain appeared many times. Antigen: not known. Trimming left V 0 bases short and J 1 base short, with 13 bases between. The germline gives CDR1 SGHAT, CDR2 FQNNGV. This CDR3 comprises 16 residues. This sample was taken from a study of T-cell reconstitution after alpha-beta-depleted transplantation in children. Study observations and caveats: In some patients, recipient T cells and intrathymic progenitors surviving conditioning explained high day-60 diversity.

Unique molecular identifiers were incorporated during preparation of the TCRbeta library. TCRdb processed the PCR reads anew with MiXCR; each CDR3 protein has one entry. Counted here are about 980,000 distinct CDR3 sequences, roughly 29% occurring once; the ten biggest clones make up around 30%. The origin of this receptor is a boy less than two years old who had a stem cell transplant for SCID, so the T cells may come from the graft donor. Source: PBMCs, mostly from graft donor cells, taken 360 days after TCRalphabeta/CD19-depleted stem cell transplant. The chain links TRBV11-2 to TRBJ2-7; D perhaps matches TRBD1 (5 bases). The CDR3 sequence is CASSLDRAGPSYEQYF. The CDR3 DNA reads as TGTGCCAGCAGCTTAGATCGGGCAGGGCCTTCCTACGAGCAGTACTTC.